This TCR beta chain came from a study of breast tumors, draining lymph nodes, adjacent tissues. Many counts were recorded for this clonotype. The antigen remains undetermined. Study observations and caveats: Luminal-like breast cancer showed significantly greater tumor-nontumor repertoire similarity than basal-like breast cancer did. The lymph node origin of tumor T cells was framed as consistent with a hypothesis, not demonstrated.

TCRdb processed the multiplex PCR reads anew with MiXCR; each CDR3 protein has one entry. The sample has approximately 120,000 distinct CDR3 sequences, less than 25% seen once. Samples came from axillary lymph nodes draining the breast cancer. Germline V gene data show CDR1 as ENHRY and CDR2 as SYGVKD. Trimming left V 6 bases short and J 0 bases short, with 21 bases between. This CDR3 spans 18 amino acids. V and J are TRBV10-3 and TRBJ1-3; D is unresolved. The receptor comes from a female donor with breast cancer. Some clones in this sample may be carry-over from other donors' samples. The specimen sequenced was axillary lymph node tissue. CDR3 protein: CAIRGVKGRGISGNTIYF. CDR3 bases: TGTGCCATCAGGGGCGTTAAGGGTCGGGGAATCTCTGGAAACACCATATATTTT.